Below, 21 T cell receptor beta chains from the same sample are listed, as sequenced in a study of blood T cell repertoires in COVID-19. Some clones are missing from TCRdb's copy, which holds only in-frame ones; the method was immunoSEQ multiplex PCR. The profile shows approximately 78,000 clones, approximately 89% of them singletons. Source material: peripheral blood. The receptors shown here come from a man aged 45-60 years with COVID-19, enrolled during active disease.

This chain connects TRBV6-5 to TRBJ1-4; 8 positions match TRBD1. J was trimmed by 0 bases and V by 4 bases; bases with no gene match: 4. Looked up from germline, CDR1 is MNHEY and CDR2 is SVGAGI. The CDR3 totals 16 residues. The chain's CDR3 is CASSWTGRATNEKLFF. The CDR3 DNA reads TGTGCCAGCAGTTGGACAGGGCGGGCAACTAATGAAAAACTGTTTTTT.

V gene TRBV6-5 combines with J gene TRBJ1-1; the match to TRBD1 covers 10 bases. The CDR3 sequence is 15 residues long. Trimming at V came to 8 bases and at J to 4 bases, leaving 10 bases not matched to a gene. Germline V lookup: CDR1 MNHEY, CDR2 SVGAGI. The CDR3 DNA reads TGTGCCAGCGGAGGGACAGGGGCGGGGAGCACTGAAGCTTTCTTT. Protein sequence: CASGGTGAGSTEAFF.

This clone was recorded once. The chain combines TRBV30 with TRBJ2-1; 10 nucleotides agree with TRBD1. This CDR3 contains 14 residues. V lost 4 bases and J lost 10; bases outside the gene matches: 10. CDR1 and CDR2 (germline): GTSNPN, SVGIG (reference sequence). The DNA for the CDR3 is TGTGCCTGGAACCGGGACAGGGGCCTAGAAGAGCAGTTCTTC. Encoded protein: CAWNRDRGLEEQFF.

V gene TRBV25-1 combines with J gene TRBJ2-1; 9 bases map to TRBD2. Looked up from germline, CDR1 is MGHDK and CDR2 is SYGVNS. This CDR3 spans 14 amino acids. The DNA of the CDR3 is TGTGCGAGTCGTAGCGGGAGCTCCTACAATGAGCAGTTCTTC. This gives the protein CASRSGSSYNEQFF.

This clone appeared once. This sequence joins TRBV27 and TRBJ2-7; 7 positions match TRBD1. The CDR3 is made up of 13 amino acids. The germline CDR1 and CDR2 sequences are MNHEY and SMNVEV (reference sequence). Germline trimming cut 9 bases from V and 3 bases from J; bases unmatched to any gene: 8. The CDR3 here is CASRRTGFYEQYF. The CDR3 DNA sequence: TGTGCCAGTCGACGGACAGGATTCTACGAGCAGTACTTC.

Here the CDR3 reads CASSYRGANTGELFF. The CDR3 nucleotides are TGTGCCAGCAGCTATAGAGGCGCGAACACCGGGGAGCTGTTTTTT. The chain employs TRBV11-2 and TRBJ2-2; unclear D gene. This CDR3 contains 15 residues. The germline V gene encodes CDR1 SGHAT and CDR2 FQNNGV. V was cut by 4 bases and J by 0 bases, with 9 bases left in between.

V and J are TRBV27 and TRBJ2-1, with no clear D. Trimming removed 5 bases from V and 0 bases from J, with 26 bases in between. Germline loops: CDR1 MNHEY, CDR2 SMNVEV (reference sequence). This CDR3 has 20 amino acids. The CDR3 coding sequence is TGTGCCAGCAGTACCCCCATCGACCGACTCCGGCCTATCTCCTACAATGAGCAGTTCTTC. It yields the protein CASSTPIDRLRPISYNEQFF.

The chain is built from TRBV3-1 (or the pseudogene TRBV3-2) and TRBJ1-1, with 7 nucleotides matching TRBD1. The CDR3 is 14 residues long. Germline V gene sequence: CDR1 LGHDT, CDR2 YNNKEL (reference sequence). V lost 2 bases, J lost 1 base, and 1 base stayed unmatched. The CDR3 region has the DNA TGTGCCAGCAGCCAATGGGACAGGAACACTGAAGCTTTCTTT. This gives the protein CASSQWDRNTEAFF.

In its sample, this clone was seen once. The chain uses TRBV6-1 and TRBJ1-5; 7 nucleotides agree with TRBD1. Germline loops: CDR1 MNHNS, CDR2 SASEGT. The CDR3 is 16 residues long. Trimming removed 3 bases from V and 0 bases from J; junction bases left unmatched: 5. The CDR3 nucleotides read TGTGCCAGCAGTGAGGCTACAGGGGTTAGCAATCAGCCCCAGCATTTT. It is translated as CASSEATGVSNQPQHF.

This clone turned up a few times. J is TRBJ1-1 and V is TRBV28; D is ambiguous. The CDR3 loop spans 14 amino acids. Trimming removed 5 bases at V and 2 bases at J, with 12 bases between. Per germline, CDR1 MDHEN and CDR2 SYDVKM. Here the CDR3 reads CASSTRTGNTEAFF. For the CDR3, the DNA is TGTGCCAGCAGTACCCGGACGGGAAACACTGAAGCTTTCTTT.

The chain links TRBV15 to TRBJ2-5; the match to TRBD1 covers 10 bases. J gave up 1 base and V 5 bases, and 7 bases lay outside the gene matches. This CDR3 is built from 16 residues. Germline V gives CDR1 LNHNV, CDR2 YYDKDF (reference sequence). The chain's CDR3 is CATSAAGQGTQETQYF. DNA of the CDR3: TGTGCCACCAGCGCGGCGGGACAGGGGACCCAAGAGACCCAGTACTTC.

The chain combines TRBV11-2 with TRBJ2-3, with a tentative D call TRBD1 (5 bases). Germline CDR1 reads SGHAT; CDR2 reads FQNNGV. Trimming left V 1 base short and J 2 bases short, with 10 bases between. This CDR3 is 15 amino acids long. CDR3 DNA sequence: TGTGCCAGCAGCTTAGTTACAGGTCTCACAGATACGCAGTATTTT. Its translation is CASSLVTGLTDTQYF.

The V gene is TRBV5-8, the J gene TRBJ2-1, with TRBD1 identical over 9 bases. This CDR3 has 16 residues. The V segment lost 2 bases and the J segment 2 bases; nucleotides outside the gene matches: 5. The V gene's germline CDR1 is SGHTS and CDR2 YDEGEE. CDR3 protein: CASSLQGARAYNEQFF. The CDR3 DNA is TGTGCCAGCAGCTTACAGGGGGCGCGAGCCTACAATGAGCAGTTCTTC.

This chain links TRBV30 with TRBJ2-1, with 10 bases that match TRBD2. Trimming at V came to 1 base and at J to 6 bases, leaving 6 bases not matched to a gene. The CDR3 has 15 residues. Per the germline V gene, CDR1 is GTSNPN and CDR2 is SVGIG (reference sequence). For the CDR3, the DNA is TGTGCCTGGAGTGCGGGAGCGGGAGGGCCCAATGAGCAGTTCTTC. Encoded protein: CAWSAGAGGPNEQFF.

This chain links TRBV6-1 with TRBJ2-7, with D perhaps TRBD2 (6 bases). The CDR3 spans 16 residues. V lost 2 bases, J lost 9 bases, and 23 bases lay in between. Per the germline V gene, CDR1 is MNHNS and CDR2 is SASEGT. This chain's CDR3 is CASSEIGGTRVTTQYV. CDR3 nucleotides: TGTGCCAGCAGTGAAATTGGCGGGACGAGAGTTACGACGCAGTACGTC.

V is TRBV5-1 and J is TRBJ2-1, with D tentatively TRBD1 (5 bases). CDR1 is SGHRS, CDR2 YFSETQ, per germline. The CDR3 contains 13 residues. V was pared by 5 bases and J by 6 bases, with 12 bases between. This CDR3 reads CASSFQGPNEQFF. CDR3 DNA sequence: TGCGCCAGCAGTTTCCAGGGTCCCAATGAGCAGTTCTTC.

The gene calls are TRBV19 and TRBJ1-2, with 8 bases aligning to TRBD1. Germline V gene sequence: CDR1 LNHDA, CDR2 SQIVND (reference sequence). This CDR3 comprises 12 residues. V shed 7 bases and J 4 bases; nucleotides not matched to a gene: 2. In nucleotides, the CDR3 is TGTGCCAGTACAGGGGGCGTCTATGGCTACACCTTC. Protein sequence: CASTGGVYGYTF.

J is TRBJ1-1 and V is TRBV6-1; possible D gene TRBD1, 5 bases. Trimming stripped 3 bases from V and 1 base from J, with 18 bases between. The CDR3 spans 17 residues. Germline-derived CDR1 and CDR2 are MNHNS and SASEGT. Here the CDR3 reads CASSERTGGVRNTEAFF. The DNA for the CDR3 is TGTGCCAGCAGTGAGAGGACCGGGGGGGTTCGGAACACTGAAGCTTTCTTT.

The V gene is TRBV28, the J gene TRBJ2-3, with 11 bases fitting TRBD2. Losses at the gene ends were 3 bases for V and 3 bases for J; bases not matched to a gene: 2. Germline assignment: CDR1 MDHEN and CDR2 SYDVKM. This CDR3 is built from 15 residues. The DNA for the CDR3 is TGTGCCAGCAGTTTGGGACTAGCGGTTACAGATACGCAGTATTTT. Translation gives CASSLGLAVTDTQYF.

The chain is built from TRBV7-2 and TRBJ2-7, with 7 bases matching TRBD2. Germline assignment: CDR1 SGHTA and CDR2 FQGNSA. The CDR3 contains 14 residues. J gave up 2 bases and V 5 bases, and 6 bases lay outside the gene matches. The DNA of the CDR3 is TGTGCCAGCAGCCTGACTAGCACTGCCTACGAGCAGTACTTC. This gives the protein CASSLTSTAYEQYF.

J is TRBJ2-3 and V is TRBV5-5; 7 bases align to TRBD1. V was clipped by 7 bases and J by 3 bases; unmatched bases: 5. CDR3 size: 13 residues. From germline, CDR1 is SGHKS and CDR2 YYEKEE (reference sequence). DNA for the CDR3: TGTGCCAGCGTCACAGGGGTGACAGATACGCAGTATTTT. Amino acid sequence: CASVTGVTDTQYF.